The rows below give T cell receptor beta chains drawn from one sample of a study of blood T cell repertoires in COVID-19. Only in-frame clones appear in the TCRdb table, and some are missing; sequencing was by immunoSEQ multiplex PCR. Of 180,000 or so clones in the sample, approximately 87% were seen once. Sequenced material: PBMCs or T cells enriched from blood (not recorded which). The receptor set was obtained from a woman between 50 and 59 years old who had recovered from COVID-19. CDR3s include the opening cysteine and the closing phenylalanine or tryptophan. D genes are given only for firm matches. Clone sizes are given selectively: once, few, many, or a class where the clone is expanded.

clone size: once
V gene: TRBV29-1
D gene: TRBD2
J gene: TRBJ2-1
CDR3 protein: CSGLRVAGLNEQFF
CDR3 DNA: TGCAGCGGCCTCCGGGTAGCGGGACTCAATGAGCAGTTCTTC

clone size: NA
V gene: TRBV7-9
D gene: TRBD1
J gene: TRBJ1-1
CDR3 protein: CASRSRQGPNTEAFF
CDR3 DNA: TGTGCCAGCAGGTCTAGACAGGGGCCGAACACTGAAGCTTTCTTT

clone size: NA
V gene: TRBV27
D gene: NA
J gene: TRBJ1-6
CDR3 protein: CASSLEPGVWSPLHF
CDR3 DNA: TGTGCCAGCAGTTTGGAACCAGGGGTGTGGTCACCCCTCCACTTT

clone size: NA
V gene: TRBV15
D gene: TRBD1
J gene: TRBJ2-5
CDR3 protein: CATSRKNRGQETQYF
CDR3 DNA: TGTGCCACCAGCAGGAAAAACAGGGGACAAGAGACCCAGTACTTC

clone size: NA
V gene: TRBV7-6
D gene: NA
J gene: TRBJ2-4
CDR3 protein: CASSLGGSGVGKNIQYF
CDR3 DNA: TGTGCCAGCAGCTTAGGCGGGTCAGGGGTAGGCAAAAACATTCAGTACTTC

clone size: NA
V gene: TRBV2
D gene: TRBD1
J gene: TRBJ2-2
CDR3 protein: CASSTRQGRSSTGELFF
CDR3 DNA: TGTGCCAGCAGTACCAGACAGGGGCGAAGTTCCACCGGGGAGCTGTTTTTT

clone size: NA
V gene: TRBV6-2/TRBV6-3
D gene: NA
J gene: TRBJ1-1
CDR3 protein: CASSPGVRAFF
CDR3 DNA: TGTGCCAGCAGCCCCGGGGTGAGGGCTTTCTTT

clone size: NA
V gene: TRBV5-1
D gene: NA
J gene: TRBJ2-3
CDR3 protein: CASSPAGGVSINTDTQYF
CDR3 DNA: TGCGCCAGCAGCCCCGCGGGCGGGGTCTCAATCAACACAGATACGCAGTATTTT

clone size: NA
V gene: TRBV5-6
D gene: NA
J gene: TRBJ1-2
CDR3 protein: CASSRQSQHTF
CDR3 DNA: TGTGCCAGCAGCCGACAGTCCCAACACACCTTC

clone size: NA
V gene: TRBV6-6
D gene: TRBD1
J gene: TRBJ2-2
CDR3 protein: CASSPKTGGWNTGELFF
CDR3 DNA: TGTGCCAGCAGTCCTAAAACAGGGGGCTGGAACACCGGGGAGCTGTTTTTT